The T cell receptor beta chain described here comes from a study of technical replicates of blood from several donors. The germline V gene has CDR1 KGHSH and CDR2 LQKENI. The CDR3 consists of 15 residues. The V and J ends lost 4 bases and 1 base respectively, with 8 bases between them. Produced via immunoSEQ multiplex PCR; TCRdb's table is partial and in-frame only. The sample contains roughly 80,000 clones, 70% to 90% of which appear only once. The sequencing input was T cells isolated from PBMCs. This chain links TRBV18 with TRBJ2-6; D is possibly TRBD1 (6 bases). This clonotype originated in a human donor in good health. The CDR3 loop is CASSLDRSGANVLTF. CDR3 coding DNA: TGTGCCAGCTCACTTGACAGGTCTGGGGCCAACGTCCTGACTTTC.